This TCR beta chain was captured in a study of blood T cell repertoires in COVID-19. Across the study: T cells, B-cell-depleted T cells, or PBMCs supplied cDNA or gDNA.

TCRdb keeps only in-frame clones here, not all; method: immunoSEQ multiplex PCR. The sample includes about 25,000 clones, 70% to 85% seen only once; the top ten take about 1.7%. V lost 2 bases and J 3 bases, leaving 13 bases between the germline ends. Germline V gene sequence: CDR1 SGHAT, CDR2 FQNNGV. This CDR3 is built from 15 residues. The chain recombines TRBV11-2 with TRBJ1-1, with D possibly matching TRBD1 (6 bases). The TCR sequence derives from an elderly man with active or convalescent COVID-19. The specimen was peripheral blood. The DNA for the CDR3 is TGTGCCAGCAGCTTATGGGGGGCGGGGGACACTGAAGCTTTCTTT. As protein: CASSLWGAGDTEAFF.